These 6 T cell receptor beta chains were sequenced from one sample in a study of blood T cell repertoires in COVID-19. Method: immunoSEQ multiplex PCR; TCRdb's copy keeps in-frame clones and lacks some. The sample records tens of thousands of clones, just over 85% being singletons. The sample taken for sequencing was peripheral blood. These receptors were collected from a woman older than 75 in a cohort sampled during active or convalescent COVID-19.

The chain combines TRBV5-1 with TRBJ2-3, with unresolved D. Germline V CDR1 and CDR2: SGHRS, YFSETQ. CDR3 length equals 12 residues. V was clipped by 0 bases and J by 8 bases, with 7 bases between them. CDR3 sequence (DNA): TGCGCCAGCAGCTTGGTGTCTAGTACGCAGTATTTT. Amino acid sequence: CASSLVSSTQYF.

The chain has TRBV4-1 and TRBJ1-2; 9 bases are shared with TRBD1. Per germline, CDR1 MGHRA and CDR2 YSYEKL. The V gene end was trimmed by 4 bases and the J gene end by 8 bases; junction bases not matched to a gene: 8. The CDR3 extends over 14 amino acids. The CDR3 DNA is TGCGCCAGCAGCCGGGACAGGGTAGGGGAGGGCTACACCTTC. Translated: CASSRDRVGEGYTF.

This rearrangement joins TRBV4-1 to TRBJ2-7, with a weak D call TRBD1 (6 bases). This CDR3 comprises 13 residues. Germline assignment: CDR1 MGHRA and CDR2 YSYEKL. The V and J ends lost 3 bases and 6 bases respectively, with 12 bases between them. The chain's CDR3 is CASSQVTGSEQYV. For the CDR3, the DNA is TGCGCCAGCAGCCAGGTTACAGGGAGCGAGCAGTACGTC.

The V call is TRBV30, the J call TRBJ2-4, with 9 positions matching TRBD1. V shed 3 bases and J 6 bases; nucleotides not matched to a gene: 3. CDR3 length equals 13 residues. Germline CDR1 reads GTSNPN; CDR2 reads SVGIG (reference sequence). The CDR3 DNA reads TGTGCCTGGAGCTCGGACAGGGGAAACATTCAGTACTTC. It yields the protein CAWSSDRGNIQYF.

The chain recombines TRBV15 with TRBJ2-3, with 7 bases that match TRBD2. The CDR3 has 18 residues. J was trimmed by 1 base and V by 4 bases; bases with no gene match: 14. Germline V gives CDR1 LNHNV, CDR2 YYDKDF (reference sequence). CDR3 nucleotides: TGTGCCACCAGCACAGTGAGCGGGACTCCTGAAGGCACAGATACGCAGTATTTT. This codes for CATSTVSGTPEGTDTQYF.

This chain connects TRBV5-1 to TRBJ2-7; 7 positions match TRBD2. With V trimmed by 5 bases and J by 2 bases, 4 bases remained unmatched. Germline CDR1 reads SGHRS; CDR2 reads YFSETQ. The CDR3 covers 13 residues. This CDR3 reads CASRVGGTYEQYF. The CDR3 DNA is TGCGCCAGCAGGGTCGGGGGGACCTACGAGCAGTACTTC.